These 12 T cell receptor beta chains were all obtained from the same sample, sequenced in a study of identifying expanded T cells in peripheral blood. The data were produced by immunoSEQ multiplex PCR, yet TCRdb's version contains in-frame clones alone and is incomplete. Among about 100,000 clones, roughly 85% were seen once, and the ten largest hold 17%. Input material: blood. The receptors were sampled from a person aged 18 to 75 in good health.

This chain joins TRBV4-1 and TRBJ1-1; unclear D gene. The ends were cut back, 4 bases at V and 0 bases at J, with 12 bases in the middle. CDR1 and CDR2 from the germline V gene are MGHRA and YSYEKL. The CDR3 is made up of 15 amino acids. The CDR3 spells CASSPLSSVNTEAFF. The CDR3 DNA reads TGCGCCAGCAGCCCATTATCGAGTGTGAACACTGAAGCTTTCTTT.

The genes are TRBV6-5 and TRBJ1-5; D gene unclear. Trimming took 8 bases from V and 7 from J, leaving 12 bases between them. CDR3 length: 12 amino acids. Germline-derived CDR1 and CDR2 are MNHEY and SVGAGI. The CDR3: CASGWAGQPQHF. The CDR3 DNA sequence: TGTGCCAGCGGTTGGGCGGGGCAGCCCCAGCATTTT.

The V gene is TRBV2, the J gene TRBJ2-7; D is ambiguous. Germline CDR1 is SNHLY and CDR2 is FYNNEI. Trimming cost V 0 bases and J 4 bases, with 13 bases left between them. The CDR3 is 15 residues long. CDR3 in amino acids: CASSEAAGPQYEQYF. CDR3 bases: TGTGCCAGCAGTGAAGCGGCTGGACCGCAATACGAGCAGTACTTC. Full variable domain (missing parts from reference TRBV2 and TRBJ2-7): EPEVTQTPSHQVTQMGQEVILRCVPISNHLYFYWYRQILGQKVEFLVSFYNNEISEKSEIFDDQFSVERPDGSNFTLKIRSTKLEDSAMYFCASSEAAGPQYEQYFGPGTRLTVT.

The chain links TRBV27 to TRBJ2-1; 12 bases fit TRBD2. V trimming: 5 bases; J trimming: 12 bases; junction bases outside the gene matches: 11. The CDR3 consists of 15 residues. The V gene's germline CDR1 is MNHEY and CDR2 SMNVEV (reference sequence). For the CDR3, the DNA is TGTGCCAGCAGTACACGGACTAGCGGGGAGAGGGGGCAGTTCTTC. This translates into CASSTRTSGERGQFF.

The rearrangement links TRBV7-9 to TRBJ1-1, with a tentative D call TRBD1 (5 bases). Germline CDR1 is SEHNR and CDR2 is FQNEAQ (reference sequence). The CDR3 spans 17 residues. V lost 5 bases and J 0 bases, leaving 19 bases between the germline ends. The CDR3 sequence: CASSKALLTGMNTEAFF. CDR3 DNA: TGTGCCAGCAGCAAAGCCCTCCTTACAGGAATGAACACTGAAGCTTTCTTT.

The V and J genes are TRBV2 and TRBJ2-1; possible D gene TRBD2, 5 bases. The germline gives CDR1 SNHLY, CDR2 FYNNEI. V lost 8 bases to trimming and J lost 4 bases, with 15 bases between them. The CDR3 extends over 14 amino acids. CDR3 region: CASRLPGDYNEQFF. The CDR3, as DNA: TGTGCCAGCCGACTGCCCGGGGATTACAATGAGCAGTTCTTC.

This clone was seen only once. This rearrangement joins TRBV11-1 to TRBJ1-2; 7 nucleotides align to TRBD1. The germline V gene encodes CDR1 SGHAT and CDR2 FQDESV (reference sequence). Unmatched junction bases numbered 3, after V lost 1 base and J lost 4 bases. This CDR3 comprises 14 residues. This CDR3 is CASSLDWDSYGYTF. In DNA, the CDR3 is TGTGCCAGCAGCTTAGATTGGGACAGCTATGGCTACACCTTC.

The chain combines TRBV5-4 with TRBJ2-3, with D perhaps matching TRBD2 (6 bases). Germline assignment: CDR1 SGHNT and CDR2 YYREEE (reference sequence). The germline V and J ends were trimmed by 0 bases and 2 bases, with 10 bases remaining between them. The CDR3 spans 15 residues. CDR3 in DNA: TGTGCCAGCAGCTTGGGGGCGGGGACCACAGATACGCAGTATTTT. Its protein product is CASSLGAGTTDTQYF.

This clone was counted a single time. The chain's CDR3 is CASSVGPRFFLYEQYF. CDR3 in DNA: TGCGCCAGCAGTGTTGGGCCGAGGTTTTTTTTATACGAGCAGTACTTC. The V gene is TRBV10-1, the J gene TRBJ2-7; D gene ambiguous. The CDR3 runs 16 residues. With 4 bases removed from V and 4 bases from J, the gap between germline ends came to 20 bases. From germline, CDR1 is WNHNN and CDR2 SYGVQD (reference sequence).

The chain has TRBV7-8 and TRBJ1-2; D ambiguous. Trimming stripped 1 base from V and 4 bases from J, with 7 bases between. The CDR3 consists of 13 residues. The V gene's germline CDR1 is SGHVS and CDR2 FQNEAQ. CDR3 protein: CASSLGTAYGYTF. Here the CDR3 DNA reads TGTGCCAGCAGCTTAGGGACTGCCTATGGCTACACCTTC.

This clone was counted a single time. The chain links TRBV28 to TRBJ1-2; 8 bases agree with TRBD1. The germline gives CDR1 MDHEN, CDR2 SYDVKM. Trimming cost V 5 bases and J 4 bases; bases outside gene matches: 9. This CDR3 is 15 amino acids long. In DNA form, the CDR3 reads TGTGCCAGCAGTCCTCACGAACAGGGGGTCTATGGCTACACCTTC. Protein product: CASSPHEQGVYGYTF.

The rearrangement links TRBV7-2 to TRBJ1-2; maybe TRBD1 (6 bases). Looked up from germline, CDR1 is SGHTA and CDR2 is FQGNSA. Deletions cut 5 bases from V and 0 bases from J, with 13 bases between. This CDR3 is built from 15 residues. The CDR3 spells CASSPSGQTNYGYTF. The CDR3 DNA reads TGTGCCAGCAGCCCCAGCGGACAGACTAACTATGGCTACACCTTC.